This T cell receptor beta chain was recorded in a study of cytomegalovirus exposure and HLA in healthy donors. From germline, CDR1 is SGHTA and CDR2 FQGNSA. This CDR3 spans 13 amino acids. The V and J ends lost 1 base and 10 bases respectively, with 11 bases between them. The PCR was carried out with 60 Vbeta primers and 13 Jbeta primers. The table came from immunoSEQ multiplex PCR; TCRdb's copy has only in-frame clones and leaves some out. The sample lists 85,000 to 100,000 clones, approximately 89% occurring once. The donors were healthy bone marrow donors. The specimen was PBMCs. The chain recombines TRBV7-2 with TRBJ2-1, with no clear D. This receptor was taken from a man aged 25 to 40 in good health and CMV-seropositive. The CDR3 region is CASSLDVAEEQFF. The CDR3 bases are TGTGCCAGCAGCTTAGACGTCGCTGAGGAGCAGTTCTTC.